Sequencing of this T cell receptor beta chain was carried out in a study of CD8 T cells in Susac syndrome. Study outcomes and limitations: Within total CD8+ repertoires, sixteen Susac-specific public clones were found, and within CD8+ TEMRA repertoires, about 5.

From germline, CDR1 is DFQATT and CDR2 SNEGSKA (reference sequence). The CDR3 sequence is 15 residues long. The V and J ends lost 5 bases and 0 bases, in that order; junction bases with no gene match: 7. About this clonotype itself: Its antigen is unknown.

RNA was extracted with the RNeasy kit, and a quantity of roughly 0.5 to 1 ug was reverse transcribed using random hexamers. The amplification used immunoSEQ multiplex PCR on TCR beta CDR3; it spanned 54 Vbeta and 13 Jbeta. TCRdb re-called the immunoSEQ multiplex PCR reads through MiXCR, storing one row per CDR3 protein. The repertoire holds about 110,000 distinct CDR3 sequences, with approximately 94% as singletons. The sample taken for sequencing was CD8+ T cells from PBMCs. The clonotype originates from a human donor with Susac syndrome. This chain connects TRBV20-1 to TRBJ2-1, with 7 bases fitting TRBD2. The CDR3 is CSAVLSGDSYNEQFF. The CDR3 nucleotides read TGCAGTGCTGTACTCAGCGGGGACTCCTACAATGAGCAGTTCTTC.